Reported below is one T cell receptor (beta chain). Its antigen remains unidentified. Germline V gene sequence: CDR1 ENHRY, CDR2 SYGVKD. V was clipped by 7 bases and J by 7 bases, with 20 bases between them. The CDR3 has 14 residues. This record comes from a study of early T cells in non-severe SARS-CoV-2 infection. Study-level points and caveats: Anti-spike CD8 responses were favored in VDJdb matching, and private and CD4 specificities were missed.

TCRdb called the 5' RACE reads again in MiXCR, with one record for every CDR3 protein. The table lists about 80,000 distinct CDR3 sequences, 10% to 15% of them singletons, with 15% to 17% in the top ten. This clonotype was obtained from an adult who was a healthcare worker with PCR-confirmed SARS-CoV-2 infection or an uninfected control (not recorded which). The donor label of this sample is uncertain. V is TRBV10-3 and J is TRBJ2-7, with D unclear. Sequences were derived from whole blood, sampled at baseline. The DNA of the CDR3 is TGTGCCATCAACTCCAGACCTTCTGCGGAAGAGCAGTACTTC. It yields the protein CAINSRPSAEEQYF.